Listed below are T cell receptor beta chains from one sample, sequenced in a study of beta chain features in type 1 diabetes. Assay used: immunoSEQ multiplex PCR; TCRdb lists only in-frame clones, some missing. This sample carries over 600,000 clones, 9.5% to 15% of them seen once, and the ten largest clones take 0.095% to 0.15%. The sample comprised naive CD4+ T cells from blood. These TCRs come from a man aged 25 to 40 with type 1 diabetes. Each CDR3 is given with its conserved first and last residue. A D gene is named only where the DNA matches it firmly. A row's size may be missing; if present it is once, few, many or a size class.

.	TRBV29-1	14	TRBJ1-4	.	CSVRGGGANEKLFF	TGCAGCGTCCGGGGCGGGGGAGCCAATGAAAAACTGTTTTTT
few	TRBV7-2	14	TRBJ2-5	TRBD1	CASSLGTAKETQYF	TGTGCCAGCAGCCTCGGGACAGCGAAAGAGACCCAGTACTTC
few	TRBV16	14	TRBJ1-5	.	CATALRGDNQPQHF	TGTGCCACCGCCCTGCGGGGTGACAATCAGCCCCAGCATTTT
once	TRBV6-5	16	TRBJ1-1	.	CASSYSRGPLNTEAFF	TGTGCCAGCAGTTACTCGAGGGGCCCGCTGAACACTGAAGCTTTCTTT
few	TRBV7-3	15	TRBJ2-5	.	CASSLRGADQETQYF	TGTGCCAGCAGCTTAAGGGGGGCCGACCAAGAGACCCAGTACTTC
.	TRBV7-9	16	TRBJ1-4	.	CAVPPGASFINEKLFF	TGTGCCGTACCGCCAGGGGCGAGTTTTATTAATGAAAAACTGTTTTTT
few	TRBV5-8	15	TRBJ1-5	.	CASSGMGGPNQPQHF	TGTGCCAGCAGCGGTATGGGCGGCCCCAATCAGCCCCAGCATTTT
few	TRBV25-1	14	TRBJ1-5	TRBD1	CASSDEQGGQPQHF	TGTGCCAGCAGTGATGAACAGGGGGGCCAGCCCCAGCATTTT
few	TRBV27	12	TRBJ1-5	.	CARRPGHQPQHF	TGTGCCAGGAGACCGGGCCATCAGCCCCAGCATTTT
.	TRBV4-3	14	TRBJ2-3	.	CASSQDLATDTQYF	TGCGCCAGCAGCCAAGATCTGGCGACAGATACGCAGTATTTT
few	TRBV30	15	TRBJ2-3	.	CAWSGTGTSTDTQYF	TGTGCCTGGAGTGGGACGGGGACAAGCACAGATACGCAGTATTTT
.	TRBV10-3	14	TRBJ1-4	.	CAISGRGYNEKLFF	TGTGCCATCAGCGGTCGGGGCTATAATGAAAAACTGTTTTTT
.	TRBV4-2	17	TRBJ2-3	.	CASSRWGAGERADTQYF	TGTGCCAGCAGCCGTTGGGGGGCGGGTGAAAGAGCAGATACGCAGTATTTT
few	TRBV7-8	14	TRBJ2-5	TRBD1	CASSRRQGKETQYF	TGTGCCAGCAGCCGGAGACAGGGAAAAGAGACCCAGTACTTC
.	TRBV14	14	TRBJ1-6	.	CASSQVSRNSPLHF	TGTGCCAGCAGCCAAGTATCCAGAAATTCACCCCTCCACTTT
few	TRBV7-9	14	TRBJ2-3	TRBD1	CASSLDRGHDTQYF	TGTGCCAGCAGCCTGGACAGGGGGCACGATACGCAGTATTTT
.	TRBV7-9	12	TRBJ2-3	.	CASSSYTDTQYF	TGTGCCAGCAGCTCGTACACAGATACGCAGTATTTT
.	TRBV19	20	TRBJ2-5	TRBD2	CASSIYLAGGPHPIQETQYF	TGTGCCAGTAGTATATACCTAGCGGGGGGACCACACCCAATTCAAGAGACCCAGTACTTC
few	TRBV6-1	15	TRBJ2-5	.	CASSAGVLGQETQYF	TGTGCCAGCAGTGCTGGCGTTTTGGGGCAAGAGACCCAGTACTTC
.	TRBV5-1	15	TRBJ1-3	.	CASSLGFSSGNTIYF	TGCGCCAGCAGCTTAGGGTTTTCCTCTGGAAACACCATATATTTT
.	TRBV5-1	17	TRBJ2-1	.	CASSGGSSPSNYNEQFF	TGCGCCAGCAGCGGCGGTTCGAGCCCCTCTAATTACAATGAGCAGTTCTTC
.	TRBV7-2	14	TRBJ1-2	TRBD1	CASSLATGNYGYTF	TGTGCCAGCAGCTTAGCGACAGGGAACTATGGCTACACCTTC
.	TRBV5-4	15	TRBJ2-1	.	CASSLDLVSYNEQFF	TGTGCCAGCAGCTTGGATTTGGTCTCCTACAATGAGCAGTTCTTC
.	TRBV6-1	18	TRBJ2-4	.	CASSEAQNLVRDKNIQYF	TGTGCCAGCAGTGAAGCTCAGAACCTAGTACGGGACAAAAACATTCAGTACTTC
few	TRBV5-6	14	TRBJ2-7	.	CASSLTGRDYEQYF	TGTGCCAGCAGCTTGACGGGCAGAGACTACGAGCAGTACTTC
few	TRBV5-4	15	TRBJ2-5	.	CASSLAEGARETQYF	TGTGCCAGCAGCTTGGCGGAAGGGGCACGTGAGACCCAGTACTTC
.	TRBV9	14	TRBJ2-5	.	CASSVSRSQETQYF	TGTGCCAGCAGCGTTAGCAGGTCGCAAGAGACCCAGTACTTC
.	TRBV7-2	13	TRBJ1-5	.	CASSLDTDQPQHF	TGTGCCAGCAGCTTAGACACTGATCAGCCCCAGCATTTT
few	TRBV29-1	15	TRBJ2-3	.	CSATRGGTSTDTQYF	TGCAGCGCCACCAGGGGGGGAACTTCCACAGATACGCAGTATTTT
few	TRBV27	14	TRBJ1-2	TRBD1	CASSLDRGNYGYTF	TGTGCCAGCAGTTTAGACAGGGGTAACTATGGCTACACCTTC
few	TRBV6-1	13	TRBJ2-5	.	CASSGARQGTQYF	TGTGCCAGCAGTGGGGCCCGGCAGGGGACCCAGTACTTC
.	TRBV20-1	10	TRBJ2-5	.	CSARTGTQYF	TGCAGTGCTAGGACGGGGACCCAGTACTTC
.	TRBV4-1	16	TRBJ2-7	.	CASSQEYGLSGYEQYF	TGCGCCAGCAGCCAAGAATACGGGTTGTCGGGGTACGAGCAGTACTTC
few	TRBV9	14	TRBJ1-5	.	CASSAEDGGEPQHF	TGTGCCAGCAGCGCCGAGGACGGAGGTGAGCCCCAGCATTTT
few	TRBV4-2	16	TRBJ2-3	.	CASSQDWASGTDTQYF	TGTGCCAGCAGCCAAGATTGGGCTAGCGGCACAGATACGCAGTATTTT
.	TRBV5-1	14	TRBJ2-1	.	CASSWGQLNNEQFF	TGCGCCAGCAGCTGGGGACAACTTAACAATGAGCAGTTCTTC
few	TRBV28	15	TRBJ2-3	.	CASSLPFRAQDTQYF	TGTGCCAGCAGTCTCCCTTTCAGGGCGCAAGATACGCAGTATTTT
.	TRBV7-2	14	TRBJ2-3	.	CASSFQDSTDTQYF	TGTGCCAGCAGCTTCCAAGACTCCACAGATACGCAGTATTTT
.	TRBV29-1	14	TRBJ1-1	.	CSVALREPNTEAFF	TGCAGCGTTGCATTACGGGAGCCGAACACTGAAGCTTTCTTT
few	TRBV19	13	TRBJ2-3	TRBD1	CASSGQGRDTQYF	TGTGCCAGTAGCGGACAGGGGAGGGATACGCAGTATTTT
.	TRBV2	14	TRBJ1-6	TRBD1	CASTTGGYNSPLHF	TGTGCCAGCACGACAGGGGGCTATAATTCACCCCTCCACTTT